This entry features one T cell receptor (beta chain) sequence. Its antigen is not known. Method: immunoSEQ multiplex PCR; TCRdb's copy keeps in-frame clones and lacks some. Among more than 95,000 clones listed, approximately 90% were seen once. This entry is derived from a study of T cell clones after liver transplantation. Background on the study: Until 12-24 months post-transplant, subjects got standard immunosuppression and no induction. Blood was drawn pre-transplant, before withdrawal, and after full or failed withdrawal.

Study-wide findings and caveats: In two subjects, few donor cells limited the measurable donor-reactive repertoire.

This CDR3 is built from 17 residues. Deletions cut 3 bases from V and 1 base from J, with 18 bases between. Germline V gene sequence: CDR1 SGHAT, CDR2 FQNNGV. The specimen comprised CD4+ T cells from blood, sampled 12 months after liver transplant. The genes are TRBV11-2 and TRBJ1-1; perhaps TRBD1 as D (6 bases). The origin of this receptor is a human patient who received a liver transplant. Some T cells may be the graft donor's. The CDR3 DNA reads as TGTGCCAGCAGCTTGGGGACAAGGAACAATTGGAACACTGAAGCTTTCTTT. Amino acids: CASSLGTRNNWNTEAFF.